This note documents a single TCR beta chain sequence. Its antigen is not identified. Since a much larger clone is just one base distant, this may be a read error. Time point noted: persistent/refractory GD, antithyroid drugs over 5 years with positive TRAb. PBMCs were the source of the RNA used for TCR sequencing. The record originates from a study of regulatory T cells in long-lasting Graves disease. General observations from the study: Study of thyroid tissue was not done, with only peripheral blood studied. The study found persistent patients shared more public clonotypes (more than 2,500) than new patients (966). Patients with persistent Graves' had lower TCR diversity than newly diagnosed patients.

Library construction for TCR beta used iRepertoire HTBI primers and Arm-PCR of CDR3 regions. Per the original data handling: Samples collectively showed approximately 62 TRBV and approximately 14 TRBJ segments. TCRdb reanalysed the multiplex PCR reads using MiXCR and keeps one entry per CDR3 protein. None of the V and J calls come from the authors' own analysis; TCRdb made them. The repertoire consists of about 420,000 distinct CDR3 sequences, with 20% to 30% occurring once and the leading ten covering roughly a quarter. This TCR derives from a female donor with Graves disease. Specimen: peripheral blood mononuclear cells (PBMCs), collected when the disease was refractory, from a patient treated with antithyroid drugs.

The CDR3 DNA is TGTGCCTGGAGTGCGACCCTCCCGACAAGATTGAACACTGAAGCTTTCTTT. It specifies CAWSATLPTRLNTEAFF. This rearrangement joins TRBV30 to TRBJ1-1; D call uncertain. The CDR3 has 17 residues. V lost 1 base, J lost 0 bases, and 18 bases lay in between. The germline V gene has CDR1 GTSNPN and CDR2 SVGIG (reference sequence).